The 14 T cell receptor beta chains reported below all come from one sample, sequenced in a study of PD-L1 blockade in urothelial cancer. Time point meaning: peripheral blood 6 weeks after treatment start. Using immunoSEQ multiplex PCR, the repertoire was profiled, and TCRdb retains in-frame clones only, with some absent. The sample holds about 120,000 clones; roughly 90% are singletons and the top ten take around 1.7%. The input for sequencing was PBMCs, taken around atezolizumab (anti-PD-L1) treatment. The receptors stem from a man in his 60s with urothelial cancer.

This chain joins TRBV19 and TRBJ1-5; 7 nucleotides agree with TRBD1. The junction had 10 bases not matched to a gene; V was cut back by 5 bases and J by 3 bases. The V gene's germline CDR1 is LNHDA and CDR2 SQIVND (reference sequence). CDR3 size: 16 residues. The CDR3 bases are TGTGCCAGTAGTGCCCTACGAGGACAGGACAATCAGCCCCAGCATTTT. Translating gives CASSALRGQDNQPQHF.

The J gene is TRBJ2-1, the V gene TRBV5-1; TRBD2 aligns across 15 bases. Germline values: CDR1 SGHRS, CDR2 YFSETQ. The CDR3 totals 17 residues. J lost 9 bases, V lost 4 bases, and 11 bases had no gene match. The DNA of the CDR3 is TGCGCCAGCAGCCGGGGGACTAGCGGGAGGAGTGTGGGTGAGCAGTTCTTC. This gives the protein CASSRGTSGRSVGEQFF.

The chain couples TRBV5-1 to TRBJ2-5; TRBD1 might be the D (5 bases). CDR3 length equals 14 residues. The germline V and J ends were trimmed by 5 bases and 2 bases, with 13 bases remaining between them. From germline, CDR1 is SGHRS and CDR2 YFSETQ. CDR3 nucleotides: TGCGCCAGCAGATTCCAGACAGAACAAGAGACCCAGTACTTC. Its protein product is CASRFQTEQETQYF.

The CDR3: CAIREGPGDTQYF. The CDR3 region has the DNA TGTGCCATCAGGGAAGGTCCAGGGGATACGCAGTATTTT. This sequence joins TRBV10-3 and TRBJ2-3, with a tentative D call TRBD1 (5 bases). This CDR3 is built from 13 residues. Germline CDR1 is ENHRY and CDR2 is SYGVKD. V dropped 6 bases and J dropped 6 bases, with 13 bases sitting between them.

The chain uses TRBV2 and TRBJ1-5; 8 bases match TRBD1. V lost 4 bases, J lost 4 bases, and 3 bases stayed unmatched. Germline V gives CDR1 SNHLY, CDR2 FYNNEI. The CDR3 sequence is 14 residues long. This CDR3 is CASSGQGKNQPQHF. The CDR3 DNA follows: TGTGCCAGCAGTGGACAGGGGAAGAATCAGCCCCAGCATTTT. Together with reference TRBV2 and TRBJ1-5, the CDR3 gives the full variable domain: EPEVTQTPSHQVTQMGQEVILRCVPISNHLYFYWYRQILGQKVEFLVSFYNNEISEKSEIFDDQFSVERPDGSNFTLKIRSTKLEDSAMYFCASSGQGKNQPQHFGDGTRLSIL.

The CDR3 loop is CASSRSYEQYF. CDR3 DNA sequence: TGTGCCAGCAGCCGCTCCTACGAGCAGTACTTC. The rearrangement links TRBV7-2 to TRBJ2-7; D not certain. Germline V gives CDR1 SGHTA, CDR2 FQGNSA. Trimming left V 5 bases short and J 0 bases short, with 2 bases between. CDR3 length: 11 amino acids.

This clone was seen just once. The chain combines TRBV9 with TRBJ1-2, with 7 bases matching TRBD1. The CDR3 covers 16 residues. With V trimmed by 0 bases and J by 3 bases, 8 bases remained unmatched. Germline loops: CDR1 SGDLS, CDR2 YYNGEE. The CDR3 DNA reads as TGTGCCAGCAGCGTAGGAGGGGGCTTAGAATACTATGGCTACACCTTC. The encoded protein is CASSVGGGLEYYGYTF. Full variable domain (rest looked up from reference TRBV9 and TRBJ1-2): DSGVTQTPKHLITATGQRVTLRCSPRSGDLSVYWYQQSLDQGLQFLIQYYNGEERAKGNILERFSAQQFPDLHSELNLSSLELGDSALYFCASSVGGGLEYYGYTFGSGTRLTVV.

In regard to this clone: The junction departs from germline at one end; a sequencing error may be responsible. The V gene is TRBV9, the J gene TRBJ2-3, with a possible D match to TRBD1 (6 bases). There are 15 residues in the CDR3. In germline, CDR1 is SGDLS, CDR2 YYNGEE. The DNA of the CDR3 is TGTGCCAGCAGCGTGGAACAGGGAACATACGATAGGCAGTATTTT. It specifies CASSVEQGTYDRQYF.

The chain's CDR3 is CASRHPSGSTYEQYF. The CDR3 DNA reads as TGTGCCAGCAGGCACCCTAGCGGCAGTACCTACGAGCAGTACTTC. The chain joins TRBV28 to TRBJ2-7, with 7 bases identical to TRBD2. The CDR3 runs to 15 residues. The germline V gene encodes CDR1 MDHEN and CDR2 SYDVKM. V was clipped by 6 bases and J by 2 bases; unmatched bases: 10.

The chain joins TRBV30 to TRBJ2-7; 12 nucleotides agree with TRBD2. The germline gives CDR1 GTSNPN, CDR2 SVGIG (reference sequence). V trimming: 5 bases; J trimming: 8 bases; junction bases outside the gene matches: 10. CDR3 length: 14 amino acids. CDR3 residues: CAWDLGLAGSKQYF. The CDR3 bases are TGTGCCTGGGATCTTGGACTAGCGGGATCAAAGCAGTACTTC.

The gene calls are TRBV11-2 and TRBJ2-7; D uncertain. CDR1 SGHAT and CDR2 FQNNGV come from the germline V gene. The CDR3 runs to 15 residues. V lost 5 bases and J 0 bases, leaving 14 bases between the germline ends. The DNA for the CDR3 is TGTGCCAGCAGCGTCCAGCAGGCGAGCTCCTACGAGCAGTACTTC. Its protein product is CASSVQQASSYEQYF.

The chain combines TRBV6-1 with TRBJ1-4, with 7 bases fitting TRBD1. The CDR3 has 15 residues. Per the germline V gene, CDR1 is MNHNS and CDR2 is SASEGT. Trimming removed 3 bases from V and 7 bases from J; junction bases left unmatched: 8. The CDR3: CASSDLTGLSEKLFF. The CDR3 DNA is TGTGCCAGCAGTGACCTGACAGGGCTCAGTGAAAAACTGTTTTTT.

CDR3 in amino acids: CAWSPRGRGRNTIYF. CDR3 nucleotides: TGTGCCTGGAGCCCACGAGGCAGGGGGCGGAACACCATATATTTT. The chain links TRBV30 to TRBJ1-3; 8 bases match TRBD1. J was trimmed by 7 bases and V by 3 bases; bases with no gene match: 11. From germline, CDR1 is GTSNPN and CDR2 SVGIG (reference sequence). This CDR3 region has 15 residues.

This chain connects TRBV30 to TRBJ2-7, with 14 bases fitting TRBD2. J lost 2 bases, V lost 0 bases, and 6 bases had no gene match. The V gene's germline CDR1 is GTSNPN and CDR2 SVGIG (reference sequence). The CDR3 runs to 17 residues. The chain's CDR3 is CAWSVRTSGRSTYEQYF. In DNA, the CDR3 is TGTGCCTGGAGTGTTAGGACTAGCGGGAGGTCGACCTACGAGCAGTACTTC.